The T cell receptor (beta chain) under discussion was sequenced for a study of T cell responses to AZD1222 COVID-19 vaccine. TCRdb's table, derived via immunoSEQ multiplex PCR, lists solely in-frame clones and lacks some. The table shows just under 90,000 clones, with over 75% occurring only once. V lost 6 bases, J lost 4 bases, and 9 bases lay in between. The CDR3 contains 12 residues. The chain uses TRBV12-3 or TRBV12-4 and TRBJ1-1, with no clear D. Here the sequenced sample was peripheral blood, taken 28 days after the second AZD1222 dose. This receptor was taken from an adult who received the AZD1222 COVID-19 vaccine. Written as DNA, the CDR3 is TGTGCCAGCAGCCCCCCTTTCACTGAAGCTTTCTTT. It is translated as CASSPPFTEAFF.